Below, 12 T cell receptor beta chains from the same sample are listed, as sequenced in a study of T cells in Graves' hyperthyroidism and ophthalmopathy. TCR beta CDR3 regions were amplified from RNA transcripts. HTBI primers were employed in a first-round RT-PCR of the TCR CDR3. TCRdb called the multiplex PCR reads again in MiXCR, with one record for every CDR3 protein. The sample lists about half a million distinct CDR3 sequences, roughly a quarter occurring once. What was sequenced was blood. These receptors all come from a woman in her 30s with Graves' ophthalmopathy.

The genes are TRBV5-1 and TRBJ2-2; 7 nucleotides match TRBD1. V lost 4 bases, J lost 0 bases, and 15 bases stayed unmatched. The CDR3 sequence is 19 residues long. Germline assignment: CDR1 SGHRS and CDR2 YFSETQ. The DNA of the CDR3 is TGCGCCAGCAGCCCCGCTCGGACAGGCGACTCCGCGAACACCGGGGAGCTGTTTTTT. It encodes CASSPARTGDSANTGELFF.

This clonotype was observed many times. DNA of the CDR3: TGTGCCAGCAGTAGCCAAGGACAGGTTGCCCAGCCCCAGCATTTT. It codes for CASSSQGQVAQPQHF. The chain carries TRBV6-1 and TRBJ1-5; 7 bases are shared with TRBD1. The CDR3 runs 15 residues. CDR1 and CDR2 from the germline V gene are MNHNS and SASEGT. Trimming took 5 bases from V and 7 from J; bases not matched to a gene: 11.

The CDR3 region is CASSDPAEAETQYF. Written as DNA, the CDR3 is TGTGCCAGCAGTGACCCGGCAGAAGCGGAGACCCAGTACTTC. The chain uses TRBV2 and TRBJ2-5; no definite D call. V was clipped by 3 bases and J by 5 bases, with 13 bases between them. Per the germline V gene, CDR1 is SNHLY and CDR2 is FYNNEI. This CDR3 spans 14 amino acids. Filled out from reference TRBV2 and TRBJ2-5, the complete variable domain reads EPEVTQTPSHQVTQMGQEVILRCVPISNHLYFYWYRQILGQKVEFLVSFYNNEISEKSEIFDDQFSVERPDGSNFTLKIRSTKLEDSAMYFCASSDPAEAETQYFGPGTRLLVL.

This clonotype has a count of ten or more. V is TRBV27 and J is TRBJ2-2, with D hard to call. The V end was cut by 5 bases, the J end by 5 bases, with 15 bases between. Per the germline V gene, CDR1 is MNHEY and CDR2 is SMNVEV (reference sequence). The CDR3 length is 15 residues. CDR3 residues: CASSITLVGTGELFF. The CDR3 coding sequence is TGTGCCAGCAGTATTACATTGGTAGGGACCGGGGAGCTGTTTTTT.

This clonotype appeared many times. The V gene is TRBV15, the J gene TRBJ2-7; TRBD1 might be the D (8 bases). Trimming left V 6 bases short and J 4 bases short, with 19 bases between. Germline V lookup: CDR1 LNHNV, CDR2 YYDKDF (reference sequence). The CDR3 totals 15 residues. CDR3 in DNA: TGTGCCACCAGTACGACAGGGGAGGGAAGTTACGAGCAGTACTTC. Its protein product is CATSTTGEGSYEQYF.

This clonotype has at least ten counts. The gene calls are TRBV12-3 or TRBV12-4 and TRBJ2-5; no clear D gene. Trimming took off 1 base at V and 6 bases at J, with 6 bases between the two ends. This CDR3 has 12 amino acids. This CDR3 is CASSLVPQTQYF. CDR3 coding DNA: TGTGCCAGCAGTTTAGTTCCCCAGACCCAGTACTTC.

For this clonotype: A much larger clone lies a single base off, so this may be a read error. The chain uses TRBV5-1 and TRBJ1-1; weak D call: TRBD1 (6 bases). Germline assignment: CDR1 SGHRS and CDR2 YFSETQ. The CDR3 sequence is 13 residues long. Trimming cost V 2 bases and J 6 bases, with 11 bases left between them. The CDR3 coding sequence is TGCGCCAGCAGCTTCACAGGGCCCTCTGAAGCTTTCTTT. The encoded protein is CASSFTGPSEAFF.

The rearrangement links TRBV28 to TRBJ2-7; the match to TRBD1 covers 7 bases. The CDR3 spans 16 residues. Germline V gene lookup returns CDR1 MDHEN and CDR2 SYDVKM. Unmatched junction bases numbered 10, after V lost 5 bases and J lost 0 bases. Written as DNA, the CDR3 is TGTGCCAGCAGTCCCCTGTGGGACAGAGTCTCCTACGAGCAGTACTTC. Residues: CASSPLWDRVSYEQYF.

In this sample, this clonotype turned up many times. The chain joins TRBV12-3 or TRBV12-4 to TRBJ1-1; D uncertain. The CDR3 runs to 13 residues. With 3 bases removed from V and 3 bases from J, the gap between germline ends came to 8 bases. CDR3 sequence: CASSLARYTEAFF. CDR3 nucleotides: TGTGCCAGCAGTTTGGCCAGATACACTGAAGCTTTCTTT.

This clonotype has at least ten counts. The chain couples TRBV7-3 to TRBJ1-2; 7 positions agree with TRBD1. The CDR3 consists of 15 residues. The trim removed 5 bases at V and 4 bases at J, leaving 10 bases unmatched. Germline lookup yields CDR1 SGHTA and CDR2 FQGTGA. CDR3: CASSPMTGSLYGYTF. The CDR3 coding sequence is TGTGCCAGCAGCCCCATGACAGGGTCGCTCTATGGCTACACCTTC.

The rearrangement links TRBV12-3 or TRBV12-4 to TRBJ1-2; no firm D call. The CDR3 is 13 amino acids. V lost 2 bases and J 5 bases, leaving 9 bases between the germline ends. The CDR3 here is CASSLKRVYGYTF. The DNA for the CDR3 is TGTGCCAGCAGTTTAAAGAGAGTGTATGGCTACACCTTC.

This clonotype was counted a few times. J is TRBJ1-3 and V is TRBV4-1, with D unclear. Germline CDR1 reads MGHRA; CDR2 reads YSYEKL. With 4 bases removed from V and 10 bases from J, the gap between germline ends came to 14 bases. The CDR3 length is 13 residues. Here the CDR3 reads CASSPQSGRTIYF. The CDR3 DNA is TGCGCCAGCAGCCCGCAATCGGGGAGGACCATATATTTT.